This T cell receptor beta chain was sequenced for a study of Tregs in tolerant kidney transplant recipients. Broader study findings: Biological reproducibility was not directly addressed in this study.

There are 16 residues in the CDR3. Thawed PBMCs were FACS-sorted into unstimulated CD4+CD25+CD127- regulatory T cells, CD4+CD25- non-regulatory cells, CD4 and CD8 cells. TCRdb's copy holds only in-frame clones and misses some; the assay was immunoSEQ multiplex PCR. Here the sample spans some 240,000 clones, 84% being singletons. Points on this clone: The antigen is undetermined.

This chain links TRBV21-1 with TRBJ2-7; the tabulated D call, TRBD1, remains unverified against the DNA. TRBV21-1 is annotated as a pseudogene. The sequenced sample was CD4+ T cells from blood. This receptor was obtained from a human donor in good health. The chain's CDR3 is CASSKTCGRAPREQYF. DNA for the CDR3: TGTGCCAGCAGCAAAACGTGTGGCAGGGCCCCTCGCGAGCAGTACTTC.